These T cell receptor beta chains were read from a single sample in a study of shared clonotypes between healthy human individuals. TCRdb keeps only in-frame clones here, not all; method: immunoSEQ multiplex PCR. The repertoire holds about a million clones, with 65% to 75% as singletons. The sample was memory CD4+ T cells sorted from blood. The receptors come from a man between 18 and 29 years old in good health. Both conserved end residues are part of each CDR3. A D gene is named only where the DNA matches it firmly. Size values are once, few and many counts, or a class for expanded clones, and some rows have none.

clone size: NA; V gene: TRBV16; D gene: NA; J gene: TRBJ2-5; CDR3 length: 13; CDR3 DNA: TGTGCCAGCAGCCAAGGCAGGAGGGAGACCCAGTACTTC; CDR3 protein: CASSQGRRETQYF
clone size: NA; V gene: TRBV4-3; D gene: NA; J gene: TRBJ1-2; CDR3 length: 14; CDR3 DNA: TGCGCCAGCAGCCAAGATCGTTTTAACTATGGCTACACCTTC; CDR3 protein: CASSQDRFNYGYTF
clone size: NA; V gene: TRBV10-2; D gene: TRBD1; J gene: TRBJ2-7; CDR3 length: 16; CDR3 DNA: TGCGCCAGCACCCCTTTTAGTACGGGACAGGGCAACGAGCAGTACTTC; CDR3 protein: CASTPFSTGQGNEQYF
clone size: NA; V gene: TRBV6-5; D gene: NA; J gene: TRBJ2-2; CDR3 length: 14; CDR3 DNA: TGTGCCAGCAGCCCGGGACAGAACACCGGGGAGCTGTTTTTT; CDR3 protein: CASSPGQNTGELFF
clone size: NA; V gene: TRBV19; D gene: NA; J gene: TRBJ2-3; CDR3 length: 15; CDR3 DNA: TGTGCCAGTAGTATCGTCCGGGACCGCACAGATACGCAGTATTTT; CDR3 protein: CASSIVRDRTDTQYF
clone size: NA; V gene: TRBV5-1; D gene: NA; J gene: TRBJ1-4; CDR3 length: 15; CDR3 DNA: TGCGCCAGCAGCCACGGACGGATAACTAATGAAAAACTGTTTTTT; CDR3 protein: CASSHGRITNEKLFF
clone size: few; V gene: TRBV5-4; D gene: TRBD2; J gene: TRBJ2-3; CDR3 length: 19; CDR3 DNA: TGTGCCAGCAGCTTGGCCTATTCTAGCGGGGCCTCTAGCACAGATACGCAGTATTTT; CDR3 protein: CASSLAYSSGASSTDTQYF
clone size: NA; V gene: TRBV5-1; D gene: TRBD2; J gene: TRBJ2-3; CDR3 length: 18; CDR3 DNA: TGCGCCAGCAGCCTGAGATCGACTAGCGGGGGGAGCACAGATACGCAGTATTTT; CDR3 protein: CASSLRSTSGGSTDTQYF
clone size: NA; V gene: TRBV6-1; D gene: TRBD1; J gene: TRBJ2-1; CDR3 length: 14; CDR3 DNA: TGTGCCAGCAGTCCACGGACAGGTGGGAATGAGCAGTTCTTC; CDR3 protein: CASSPRTGGNEQFF
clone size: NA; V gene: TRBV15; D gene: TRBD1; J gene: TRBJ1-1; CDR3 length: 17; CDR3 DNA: TGTGCCACCAGCAGAGAGGGCGCGACAGGGGAGAACACTGAAGCTTTCTTT; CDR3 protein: CATSREGATGENTEAFF
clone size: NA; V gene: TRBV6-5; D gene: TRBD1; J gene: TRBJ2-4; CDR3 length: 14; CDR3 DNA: TGTGCCAGCAGTCTCACCGGGACAGAAAACATTCAGTACTTC; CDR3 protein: CASSLTGTENIQYF
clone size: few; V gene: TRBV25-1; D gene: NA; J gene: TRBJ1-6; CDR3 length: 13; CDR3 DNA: TGTGCCAGCAGTGGCGCGGCGGTTTCACCCCTCCACTTT; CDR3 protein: CASSGAAVSPLHF
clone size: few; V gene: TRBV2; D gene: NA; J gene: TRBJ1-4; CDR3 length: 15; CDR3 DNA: TGTGCCAGCAGTGAACTTATGGGCCAGAATGAAAAACTGTTTTTT; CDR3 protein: CASSELMGQNEKLFF
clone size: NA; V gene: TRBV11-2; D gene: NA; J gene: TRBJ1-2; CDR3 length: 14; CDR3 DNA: TGTGCCAGCAGCGGCCGGGGGGGAGACTATGGCTACACCTTC; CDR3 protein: CASSGRGGDYGYTF
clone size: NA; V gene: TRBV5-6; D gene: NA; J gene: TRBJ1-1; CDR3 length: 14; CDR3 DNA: TGTGCCAGCAGCTGGGCCCGGGAACACACTGAAGCTTTCTTT; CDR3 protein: CASSWAREHTEAFF
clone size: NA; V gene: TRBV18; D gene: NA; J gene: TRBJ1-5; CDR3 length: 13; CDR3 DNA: TGTGCCAGCTCACCGGTCGAAAATCAGCCCCAGCATTTT; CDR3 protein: CASSPVENQPQHF
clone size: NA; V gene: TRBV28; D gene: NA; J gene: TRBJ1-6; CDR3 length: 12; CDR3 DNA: TGTGCCAGCAGTCCAATACCCTCACCCCTCCACTTT; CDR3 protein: CASSPIPSPLHF
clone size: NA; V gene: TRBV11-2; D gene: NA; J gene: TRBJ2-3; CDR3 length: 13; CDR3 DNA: TGTGCCAGCAGCCCCTTCCACACAGATACGCAGTATTTT; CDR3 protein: CASSPFHTDTQYF
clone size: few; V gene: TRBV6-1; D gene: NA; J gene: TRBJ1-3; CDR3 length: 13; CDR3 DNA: TGTGCCAGCCGACCCTTCTCTGGAAACACCATATATTTT; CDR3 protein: CASRPFSGNTIYF
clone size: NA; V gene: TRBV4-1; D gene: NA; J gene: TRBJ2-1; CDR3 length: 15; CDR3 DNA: TGCGCCAGCAGCCAGGACGGGGGTTCCTACAATGAGCAGTTCTTC; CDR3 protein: CASSQDGGSYNEQFF
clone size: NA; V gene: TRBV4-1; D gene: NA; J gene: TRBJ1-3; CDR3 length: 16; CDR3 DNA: TGCGCCAGCAGCCAAGTTTCCAGGGCACCGGGAAACACCATATATTTT; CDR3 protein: CASSQVSRAPGNTIYF
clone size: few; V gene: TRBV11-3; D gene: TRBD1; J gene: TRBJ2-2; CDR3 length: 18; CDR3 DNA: TGTGCCAGCAGCCCCCGATCCGCAGGGGGCCGGTGGACCGGGGAGCTGTTTTTT; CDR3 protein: CASSPRSAGGRWTGELFF
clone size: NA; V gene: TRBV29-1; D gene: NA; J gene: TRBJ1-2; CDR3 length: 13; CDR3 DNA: TGCAGCGTTAACGAGGATCGCGTCTATGGCTACACCTTC; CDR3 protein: CSVNEDRVYGYTF
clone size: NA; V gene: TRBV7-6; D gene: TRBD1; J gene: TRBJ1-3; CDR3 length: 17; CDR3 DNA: TGTGCCAGCAGCTTAGATTACTCAGGGGGCGCCCGTAAAGATCTATATTTT; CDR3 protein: CASSLDYSGGARKDLYF
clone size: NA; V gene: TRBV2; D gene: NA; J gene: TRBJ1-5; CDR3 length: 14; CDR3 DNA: TGTGCCAGCAGCCCGACAGATCGCAATCAGCCCCAGCATTTT; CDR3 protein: CASSPTDRNQPQHF
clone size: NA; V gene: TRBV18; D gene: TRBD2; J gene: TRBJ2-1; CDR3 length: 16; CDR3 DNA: TGTGCCAGCTCACCACCGGGCCTAGCGGGAGGTTATGAGCAGTTCTTC; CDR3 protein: CASSPPGLAGGYEQFF
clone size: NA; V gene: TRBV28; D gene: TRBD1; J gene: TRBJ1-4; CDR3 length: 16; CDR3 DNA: TGTGCCAGCAGTTTTAGGACAGGAGTAACTAATGAAAAACTGTTTTTT; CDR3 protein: CASSFRTGVTNEKLFF
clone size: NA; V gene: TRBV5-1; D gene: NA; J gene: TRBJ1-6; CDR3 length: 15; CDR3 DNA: TGCGCCAGCAGCTTGATGGGCTCCTATAATTCACCCCTCCACTTT; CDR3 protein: CASSLMGSYNSPLHF
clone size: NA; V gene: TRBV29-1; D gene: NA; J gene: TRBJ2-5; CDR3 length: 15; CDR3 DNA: TGCAGCGTTGCGTCGGGGGGGACAGGACAAGAGACCCAGTACTTC; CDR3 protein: CSVASGGTGQETQYF
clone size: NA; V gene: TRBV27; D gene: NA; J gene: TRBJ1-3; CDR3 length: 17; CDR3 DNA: TGTGCCAGCAGTCAAAACGACATCCGGGGGGCTGGAAACACCATATATTTT; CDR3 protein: CASSQNDIRGAGNTIYF
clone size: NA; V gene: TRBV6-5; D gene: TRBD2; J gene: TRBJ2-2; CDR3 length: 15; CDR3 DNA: TGTGCCAGCAGTTACGGGACTAGTCTCACCGGGGAGCTGTTTTTT; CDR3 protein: CASSYGTSLTGELFF
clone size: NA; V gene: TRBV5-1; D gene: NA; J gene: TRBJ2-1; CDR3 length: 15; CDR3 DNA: TGCGCCAGCAGCGGGGCGGGACAGAGCTACAATGAGCAGTTCTTC; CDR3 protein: CASSGAGQSYNEQFF
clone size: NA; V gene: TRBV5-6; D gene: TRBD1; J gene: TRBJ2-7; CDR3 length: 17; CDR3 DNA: TGTGCCAGCAGCTCCATCTCCGGGACAGGGACAACCTACGAGCAGTACTTC; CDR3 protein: CASSSISGTGTTYEQYF
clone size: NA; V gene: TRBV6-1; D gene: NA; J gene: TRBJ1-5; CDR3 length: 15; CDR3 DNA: TGTGCCAGCAGGGGGACATTGGGTTACCCCAGGGCCCAGCATTTT; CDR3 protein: CASRGTLGYPRAQHF
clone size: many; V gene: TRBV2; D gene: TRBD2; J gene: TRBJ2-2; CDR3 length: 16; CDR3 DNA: TGTGCCAGCATCGGGACTAGCGGGGTGAACACCGGGGAGCTGTTTTTT; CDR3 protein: CASIGTSGVNTGELFF
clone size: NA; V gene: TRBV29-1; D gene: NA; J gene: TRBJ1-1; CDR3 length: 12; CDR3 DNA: TGCAGCGTTCAGGAGGGGAACACTGAAGCTTTCTTT; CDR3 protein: CSVQEGNTEAFF
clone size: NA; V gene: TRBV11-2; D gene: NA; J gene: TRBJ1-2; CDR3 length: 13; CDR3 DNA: TGTGCCAGCAGCTTAGATGCTTTCTATGGCTACACCTTC; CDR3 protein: CASSLDAFYGYTF
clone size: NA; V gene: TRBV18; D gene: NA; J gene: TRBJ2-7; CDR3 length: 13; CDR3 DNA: TGTGCCAGCTCAGCCACAAGACAGAGCTTGCAGTACTTC; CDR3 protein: CASSATRQSLQYF
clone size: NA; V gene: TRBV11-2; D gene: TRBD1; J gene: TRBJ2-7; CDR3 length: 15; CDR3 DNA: TGTGCCAGCAGCGTCACAGGGGGCGGCCTCTACGAGCAGTACTTC; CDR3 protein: CASSVTGGGLYEQYF
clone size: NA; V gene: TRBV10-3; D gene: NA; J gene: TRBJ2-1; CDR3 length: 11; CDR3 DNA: TGTGCCACCCTAGGAGGTACTGAGCAGTTCTTC; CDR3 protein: CATLGGTEQFF
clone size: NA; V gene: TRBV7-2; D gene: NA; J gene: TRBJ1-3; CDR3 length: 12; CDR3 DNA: TGTGCCAGCAGGGACAATGGTAACACCATATATTTT; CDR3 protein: CASRDNGNTIYF
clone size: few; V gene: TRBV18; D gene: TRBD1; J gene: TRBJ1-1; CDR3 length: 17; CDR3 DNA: TGTGCCAGCTCACCACCGGGGACAGGGGGCTGGAACACTGAAGCTTTCTTT; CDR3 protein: CASSPPGTGGWNTEAFF
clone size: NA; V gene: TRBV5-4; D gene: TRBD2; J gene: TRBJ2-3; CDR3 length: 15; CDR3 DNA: TGTGCCAGCAGCTTGGGACCAGCGGGGTTAGATACGCAGTATTTT; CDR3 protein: CASSLGPAGLDTQYF
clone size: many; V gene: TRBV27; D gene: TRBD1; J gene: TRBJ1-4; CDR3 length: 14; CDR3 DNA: TGTGCCAGCAGTTCGACAGGGGAATCGGAAAAACTGTTTTTT; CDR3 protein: CASSSTGESEKLFF
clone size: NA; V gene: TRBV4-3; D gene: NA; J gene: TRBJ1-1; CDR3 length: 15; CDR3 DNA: TGCGCCAGCAGCCAAGATCGGGGTACGGAGGCTGCAGCTTTCTTT; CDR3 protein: CASSQDRGTEAAAFF
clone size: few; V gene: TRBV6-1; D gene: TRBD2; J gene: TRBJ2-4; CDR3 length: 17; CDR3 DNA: TGTGCCAGCAGTGAAGGGACTAGCGGGGTAGCCAAAAACATTCAGTACTTC; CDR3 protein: CASSEGTSGVAKNIQYF
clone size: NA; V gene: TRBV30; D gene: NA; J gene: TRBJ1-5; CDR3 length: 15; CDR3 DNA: TGTGCCTGGAGTACGGCAGGGAATAGCAATCAGCCCCAGCATTTT; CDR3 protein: CAWSTAGNSNQPQHF
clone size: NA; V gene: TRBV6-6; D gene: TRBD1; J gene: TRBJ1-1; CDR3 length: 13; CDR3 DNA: TGTGCCAGCAGTAGAGGACAGGTTGAGGGAGCTTTCTTT; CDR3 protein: CASSRGQVEGAFF
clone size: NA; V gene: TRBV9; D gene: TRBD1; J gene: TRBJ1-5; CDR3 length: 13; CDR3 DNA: TGTGCCAGCAGCATACAGGGGAATCAGCCCCAGCATTTT; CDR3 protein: CASSIQGNQPQHF
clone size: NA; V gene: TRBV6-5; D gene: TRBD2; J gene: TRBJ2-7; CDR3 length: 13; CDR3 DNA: TGTGCCAGCAGCACTAGCGATTCCTACGAGCAGTACTTC; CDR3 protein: CASSTSDSYEQYF
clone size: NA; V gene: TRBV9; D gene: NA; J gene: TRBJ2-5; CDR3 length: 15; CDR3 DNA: TGTGCCAGCAGCGTAGAGGGACTCTGGGGAGAGACCCAGTACTTC; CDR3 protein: CASSVEGLWGETQYF
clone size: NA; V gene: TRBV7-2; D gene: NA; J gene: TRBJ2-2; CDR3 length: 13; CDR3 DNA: TGTGCCAGCAGATTCGGACGGACCGGGGAGCTGTTTTTT; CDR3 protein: CASRFGRTGELFF
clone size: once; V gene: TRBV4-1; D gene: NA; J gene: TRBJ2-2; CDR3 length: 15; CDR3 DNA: TGCGCCAGCAGCCAGACGACTAGGGGCACCGGGGAGCTGTTTTTT; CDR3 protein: CASSQTTRGTGELFF
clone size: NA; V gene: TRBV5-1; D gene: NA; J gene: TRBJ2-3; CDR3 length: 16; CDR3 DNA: TGCGCCAGCAGCTTAGAGCAGTCGTCACGCACAGATACGCAGTATTTT; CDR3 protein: CASSLEQSSRTDTQYF
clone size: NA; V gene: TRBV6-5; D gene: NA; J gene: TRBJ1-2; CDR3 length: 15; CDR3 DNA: TGTGCCAGCAGAACCCCCACAGCGACTAACTATGGCTACACCTTC; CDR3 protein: CASRTPTATNYGYTF
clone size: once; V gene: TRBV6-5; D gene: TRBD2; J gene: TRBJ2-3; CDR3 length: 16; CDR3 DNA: TGTGCCAGCAGTTACGGCGGACTAGCGGGAGTTGATACGCAGTATTTT; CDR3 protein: CASSYGGLAGVDTQYF
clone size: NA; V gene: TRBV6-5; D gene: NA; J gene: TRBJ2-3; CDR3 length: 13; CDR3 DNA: TGTGCCAGCAATCAAAGGCGGGGAGATACGCAGTATTTT; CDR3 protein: CASNQRRGDTQYF
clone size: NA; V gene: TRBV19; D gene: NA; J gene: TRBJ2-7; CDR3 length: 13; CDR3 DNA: TGTGCCAGTAGTCTAACTAAAACCTACGAGCAGTACTTC; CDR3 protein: CASSLTKTYEQYF